A single sample gave rise to the 25 T cell receptor beta chains below, sequenced in a study of T cells in Graves' hyperthyroidism and ophthalmopathy. There were TCR beta CDR3 regions amplified from RNA transcripts. First-round RT-PCR targeting the TCR CDR3 was performed with the HTBI primer set. TCRdb processed the multiplex PCR reads anew with MiXCR; each CDR3 protein has one entry. The repertoire consists of 450,000 to 500,000 distinct CDR3 sequences, with approximately 23% occurring once and the leading ten covering approximately 49%. The sequenced material came from blood. The receptors here all came from a woman aged 70 to 79 with Graves' ophthalmopathy.

This chain uses TRBV3-1 with TRBJ2-5, with D maybe TRBD2 (6 bases). Deletions cut 4 bases from V and 5 bases from J, with 20 bases between. CDR1 is LGHDT and CDR2 is YNNKEL in the germline V gene (reference sequence). This CDR3 has 16 amino acids. The CDR3 reads CASSPLMGGAGETQYF. The CDR3, as DNA: TGTGCCAGCAGCCCGCTAATGGGGGGAGCCGGGGAGACCCAGTACTTC.

This CDR3 reads CASSPTPSSGRARQDTQYF. As DNA, the CDR3 is TGTGCCAGCAGCCCGACGCCCTCTAGCGGGAGGGCCAGGCAGGATACGCAGTATTTT. This rearrangement joins TRBV7-2 to TRBJ2-3; 12 nucleotides align to TRBD2. The CDR3 is 19 residues long. The V gene's germline CDR1 is SGHTA and CDR2 FQGNSA. Trimming removed 5 bases from V and 6 bases from J; junction bases left unmatched: 18.

This clonotype was observed many times. The chain combines TRBV28 with TRBJ2-2; 9 positions agree with TRBD1. CDR3 length: 15 amino acids. The V and J ends lost 6 bases and 4 bases, in that order; junction bases with no gene match: 6. Germline CDR1 is MDHEN and CDR2 is SYDVKM. The CDR3 loop reads CASSSGQGRTGELFF. CDR3 bases: TGTGCCAGCAGCTCCGGACAGGGGCGCACCGGGGAGCTGTTTTTT. The full variable domain, completed using reference TRBV28 and TRBJ2-2, is DVKVTQSSRYLVKRTGEKVFLECVQDMDHENMFWYRQDPGLGLRLIYFSYDVKMKEKGDIPEGYSVSREKKERFSLILESASTNQTSMYLCASSSGQGRTGELFFGEGSRLTVL.

This rearrangement joins TRBV18 to TRBJ1-1; D gene uncertain. The germline gives CDR1 KGHSH, CDR2 LQKENI. The CDR3 consists of 14 residues. With 0 bases removed from V and 4 bases from J, the gap between germline ends came to 9 bases. The CDR3 bases are TGTGCCAGCTCACCACCGGCGGATCGCACTGAAGCTTTCTTT. It encodes CASSPPADRTEAFF.

The rearrangement joins TRBV20-1 to TRBJ1-6, with TRBD1 identical over 10 bases. Trimming removed 1 base from V and 7 bases from J; junction bases left unmatched: 7. Looked up from germline, CDR1 is DFQATT and CDR2 is SNEGSKA (reference sequence). The CDR3 totals 16 residues. This CDR3 is CSARGAGQGTNSPLHF. The CDR3 bases are TGCAGTGCTAGAGGGGCGGGACAGGGGACAAATTCACCCCTCCACTTT.

This clonotype turned up a few times. The rearrangement links TRBV20-1 to TRBJ2-3; 11 nucleotides line up with TRBD2. V trimming: 5 bases; J trimming: 3 bases; junction bases outside the gene matches: 1. Germline CDR1 DFQATT, CDR2 SNEGSKA (reference sequence). The CDR3 totals 13 residues. CDR3 sequence: CSALAGGTDTQYF. DNA of the CDR3: TGCAGTGCTTTAGCGGGAGGGACAGATACGCAGTATTTT.

CDR3 in DNA: TGTGCCTGGAGTGAAACCGGACTACTCACTGTCAATGAGCAGTTCTTC. As protein: CAWSETGLLTVNEQFF. This chain connects TRBV30 to TRBJ2-1, with D perhaps matching TRBD2 (6 bases). V lost 1 base and J lost 6, with 19 bases in between. The length of the CDR3 is 16 residues. Germline V gene sequence: CDR1 GTSNPN, CDR2 SVGIG (reference sequence). Looking up the rest from reference TRBV30 and TRBJ2-1 gives the full variable domain: SQTIHQWPATLVQPVGSPLSLECTVEGTSNPNLYWYRQAAGRGLQLLFYSVGIGQISSEVPQNLSASRPQDRQFILSSKKLLLSDSGFYLCAWSETGLLTVNEQFFGPGTRLTVL.

J is TRBJ2-3 and V is TRBV5-1, with 10 bases that match TRBD1. The V gene end was trimmed by 0 bases and the J gene end by 6 bases; junction bases not matched to a gene: 4. The CDR3 runs to 15 residues. Germline assignment: CDR1 SGHRS and CDR2 YFSETQ. CDR3 DNA sequence: TGCGCCAGCAGCTTGGCCGGGACAGGGGCGGATACGCAGTATTTT. Translating it yields CASSLAGTGADTQYF.

This rearrangement joins TRBV7-9 to TRBJ1-5, with a tentative D call TRBD1 (5 bases). V lost 5 bases and J 0 bases, leaving 17 bases between the germline ends. This CDR3 has 17 amino acids. Germline CDR1 reads SEHNR; CDR2 reads FQNEAQ (reference sequence). The CDR3 is CASSPRDGKYSNQPQHF. In DNA form, the CDR3 reads TGTGCCAGCAGCCCCCGGGACGGCAAATATAGCAATCAGCCCCAGCATTTT.

This chain uses TRBV6-2 or TRBV6-3 with TRBJ2-3, with D perhaps given as TRBD1 or TRBD2 (5 bases each). The CDR3 covers 16 residues. V dropped 6 bases and J dropped 2 bases, with 18 bases sitting between them. The V gene's germline CDR1 is MNHEY and CDR2 SVGEGT. Here the CDR3 reads CASSRRTRGPTDTQYF. The CDR3 region has the DNA TGTGCCAGCAGCCGCCGCACTAGGGGTCCCACAGATACGCAGTATTTT.

This clonotype was counted between two and nine times. This chain joins TRBV5-1 and TRBJ2-4; 11 bases align to TRBD1. The CDR3 is made up of 14 amino acids. The ends lost 3 bases at V and 6 bases at J; junction bases unmatched: 2. Germline CDR1 is SGHRS and CDR2 is YFSETQ. CDR3 loop: CASSSGQGGNIQYF. In nucleotides, the CDR3 is TGCGCCAGCAGCTCGGGACAGGGGGGAAACATTCAGTACTTC.

This chain uses TRBV9 with TRBJ1-1, with D uncertain. Trimming removed 0 bases from V and 5 bases from J, with 11 bases in between. Germline lookup yields CDR1 SGDLS and CDR2 YYNGEE. This CDR3 is built from 14 residues. CDR3 region: CASSVADDRTEAFF. In DNA form, the CDR3 reads TGTGCCAGCAGCGTAGCGGATGATCGGACTGAAGCTTTCTTT.

The chain recombines TRBV5-8 with TRBJ2-7, with D unclear. The CDR3 runs to 13 residues. Germline V gene data show CDR1 as SGHTS and CDR2 as YDEGEE. V was trimmed by 0 bases and J by 3 bases, leaving 7 bases between them. This CDR3 is CASSLVNVYEQYF. CDR3 nucleotides: TGTGCCAGCAGCTTGGTAAATGTCTACGAGCAGTACTTC.

The J gene is TRBJ2-5, the V gene TRBV19; TRBD1 agrees at 7 bases. This CDR3 is 14 amino acids long. V was pared by 5 bases and J by 2 bases, with 5 bases of the junction left unmatched. From germline, CDR1 is LNHDA and CDR2 SQIVND (reference sequence). The CDR3 is CASSPGQVQETQYF. The CDR3 nucleotides are TGTGCCAGTAGTCCCGGACAGGTACAAGAGACCCAGTACTTC.

The chain joins TRBV7-8 to TRBJ1-6, with a possible D match to TRBD1 (6 bases). CDR3 size: 14 residues. Germline V gene sequence: CDR1 SGHVS, CDR2 FQNEAQ. Trimming left V 4 bases short and J 6 bases short, with 10 bases between. CDR3 bases: TGTGCCAGCAGCTCTGGACAGCTTAATTCACCCCTCCACTTT. It yields the protein CASSSGQLNSPLHF.

As for this clonotype: Since a much larger clone is just one base distant, this may be a read error. The V and J genes are TRBV12-3 or TRBV12-4 and TRBJ1-5; TRBD1 is a possible D gene (6 bases). The CDR3 consists of 15 residues. With 7 bases removed from V and 2 bases from J, the gap between germline ends came to 15 bases. The CDR3 nucleotides are TGTGCCAGCAAGTCTACAGGGAAGGGCAATCAGCCCCAGCATTTT. This sequence encodes CASKSTGKGNQPQHF.

The genes are TRBV2 and TRBJ2-2, with TRBD1 matching over 7 bases. Unmatched junction bases numbered 4, after V lost 2 bases and J lost 4 bases. Germline-derived CDR1 and CDR2 are SNHLY and FYNNEI. This CDR3 region has 15 residues. CDR3 region: CASSETGAPTGELFF. CDR3 nucleotides: TGTGCCAGCAGTGAAACAGGGGCCCCCACCGGGGAGCTGTTTTTT.

This clonotype showed up just a few times. The chain uses TRBV7-8 and TRBJ1-2, with a weak D call TRBD1 (6 bases). V lost 4 bases and J 2 bases, leaving 11 bases between the germline ends. The germline V gene encodes CDR1 SGHVS and CDR2 FQNEAQ. The CDR3 covers 14 residues. CDR3 in amino acids: CASSYLQGNYGYTF. The CDR3 nucleotides read TGTGCCAGCAGCTACCTACAGGGAAACTATGGCTACACCTTC.

The chain employs TRBV5-5 and TRBJ1-4, with TRBD1 as a possible D gene (6 bases). The CDR3 is made up of 17 amino acids. V lost 0 bases, J lost 10 bases, and 22 bases lay in between. In germline, CDR1 is SGHKS, CDR2 YYEKEE (reference sequence). Written as DNA, the CDR3 is TGTGCCAGCAGCTTGGACGGGGGCGCAATTCTGGTGGGAAAACTGTTTTTT. Translating it yields CASSLDGGAILVGKLFF.

This clonotype was detected many times. The chain has TRBV19 and TRBJ2-2, with D perhaps matching TRBD2 (6 bases). The CDR3 runs 14 residues. Deletions cut 6 bases from V and 2 bases from J, with 10 bases between. The germline V gene encodes CDR1 LNHDA and CDR2 SQIVND (reference sequence). The CDR3 protein is CASRPGVNTGELFF. CDR3 DNA: TGTGCCAGTAGGCCGGGAGTAAACACCGGGGAGCTGTTTTTT.

This clonotype has a handful of counts. CDR3 nucleotide sequence: TGTGCCAGCAGTTACCCAAAAGGCGGGTTGGACACTGAAGCTTTCTTT. Encoded protein: CASSYPKGGLDTEAFF. This chain links TRBV6-2 or TRBV6-3 with TRBJ1-1; no firm D call. V dropped 2 bases and J dropped 3 bases, with 16 bases sitting between them. The CDR3 extends over 16 amino acids. The germline V gene has CDR1 MNHEY and CDR2 SVGEGT.

CDR3 residues: CASSARDRGPYTF. CDR3 nucleotides: TGTGCCAGCAGCGCCAGGGACAGGGGGCCCTACACCTTC. The gene calls are TRBV9 and TRBJ1-2, with 12 bases fitting TRBD1. Germline CDR1 is SGDLS and CDR2 is YYNGEE. Losses at the gene ends were 3 bases for V and 10 bases for J; bases not matched to a gene: 4. CDR3 length equals 13 residues.

This clonotype was observed many times. The chain is built from TRBV20-1 and TRBJ1-1; 9 bases match TRBD1. Per the germline V gene, CDR1 is DFQATT and CDR2 is SNEGSKA (reference sequence). The CDR3 length is 14 residues. The V segment lost 1 base and the J segment 9 bases; nucleotides outside the gene matches: 9. This CDR3 is CSARAVNRGRKAFF. The CDR3 nucleotides are TGCAGTGCTAGAGCCGTTAACAGGGGGCGTAAAGCTTTCTTT.

CDR3 protein: CATSDLGAPPYNEQFF. CDR3 nucleotides: TGTGCCACCAGTGATTTGGGAGCGCCTCCCTACAATGAGCAGTTCTTC. The chain has TRBV24-1 and TRBJ2-1; D uncertain. Germline V gene data show CDR1 as KGHDR and CDR2 as SFDVKD. This CDR3 has 16 residues. V lost 0 bases and J 2 bases, leaving 10 bases between the germline ends.

Many counts were recorded for this clonotype. The V and J genes are TRBV9 and TRBJ1-2, with D tentatively TRBD1 (6 bases). The CDR3 sequence is 15 residues long. V was clipped by 3 bases and J by 3 bases, with 15 bases between them. CDR1 is SGDLS, CDR2 YYNGEE, per germline. In nucleotides, the CDR3 is TGTGCCAGCAGCGCACAGGGAGGAGGGTACTATGGCTACACCTTC. It is translated as CASSAQGGGYYGYTF.